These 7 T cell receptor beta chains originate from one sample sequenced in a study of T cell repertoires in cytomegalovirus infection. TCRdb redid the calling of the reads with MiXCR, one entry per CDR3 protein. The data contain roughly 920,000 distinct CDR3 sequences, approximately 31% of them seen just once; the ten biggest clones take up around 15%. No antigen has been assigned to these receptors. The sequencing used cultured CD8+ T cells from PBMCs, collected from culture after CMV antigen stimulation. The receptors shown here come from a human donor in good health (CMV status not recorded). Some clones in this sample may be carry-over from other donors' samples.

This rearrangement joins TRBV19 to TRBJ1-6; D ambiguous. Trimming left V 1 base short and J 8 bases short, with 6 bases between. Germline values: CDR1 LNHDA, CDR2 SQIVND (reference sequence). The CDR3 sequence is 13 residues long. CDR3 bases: TGTGCCAGTAGTATAGGGTCAGATTCACCCCTCCACTTT. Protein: CASSIGSDSPLHF.

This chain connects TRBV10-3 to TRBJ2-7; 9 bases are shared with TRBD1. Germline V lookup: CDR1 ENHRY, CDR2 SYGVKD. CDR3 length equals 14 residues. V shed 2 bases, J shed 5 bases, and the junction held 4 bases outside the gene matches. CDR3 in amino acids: CAISEGQGQNEQYF. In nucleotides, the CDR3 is TGTGCCATCAGTGAGGGACAGGGGCAGAACGAGCAGTACTTC.

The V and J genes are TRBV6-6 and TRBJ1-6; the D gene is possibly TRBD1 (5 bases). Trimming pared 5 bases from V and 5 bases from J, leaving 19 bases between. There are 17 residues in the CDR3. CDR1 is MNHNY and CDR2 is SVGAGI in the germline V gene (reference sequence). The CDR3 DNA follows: TGTGCCAGCAGTCTAAGGGGCCTCCTGGATAATAATTCACCCCTCCACTTT. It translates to CASSLRGLLDNNSPLHF.

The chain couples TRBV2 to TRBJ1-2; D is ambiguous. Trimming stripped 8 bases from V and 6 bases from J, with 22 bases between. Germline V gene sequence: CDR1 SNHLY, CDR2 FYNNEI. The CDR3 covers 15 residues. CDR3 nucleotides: TGTGCCAGCCCTGATTCGGGGTCTCGTGCGCATGGCTACACCTTC. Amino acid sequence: CASPDSGSRAHGYTF.

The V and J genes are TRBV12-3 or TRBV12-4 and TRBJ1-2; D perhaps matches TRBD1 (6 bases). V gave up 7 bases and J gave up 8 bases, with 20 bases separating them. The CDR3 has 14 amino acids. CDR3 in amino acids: CASTHRGARRGYTF. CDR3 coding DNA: TGTGCCAGCACCCATCGGGGGGCGCGACGGGGCTACACCTTC.

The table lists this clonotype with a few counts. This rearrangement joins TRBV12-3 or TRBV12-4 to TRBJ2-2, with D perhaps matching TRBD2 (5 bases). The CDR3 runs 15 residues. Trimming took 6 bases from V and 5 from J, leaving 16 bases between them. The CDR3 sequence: CASSFTSRGTGELFF. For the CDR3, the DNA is TGTGCCAGCAGCTTTACTAGTCGGGGTACCGGGGAGCTGTTTTTT.

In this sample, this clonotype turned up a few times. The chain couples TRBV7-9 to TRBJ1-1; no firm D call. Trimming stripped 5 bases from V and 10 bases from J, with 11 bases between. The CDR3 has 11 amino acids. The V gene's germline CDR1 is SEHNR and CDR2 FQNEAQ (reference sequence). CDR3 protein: CASSADRGAFF. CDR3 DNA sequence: TGTGCCAGCAGCGCGGACCGGGGAGCTTTCTTT.